This TCR beta chain came from a study of response to subunit inactivated influenza vaccine. Study-wide results and caveats: Authors proposed each seasonal influenza vaccination draws in few new T cells.

TCRdb independently ran MiXCR on the RT-PCR reads; one entry per CDR3 protein. The sample contains under 500,000 distinct CDR3 sequences, 11% of which appear only once. Concerning this clonotype itself: What it binds is unknown.

Germline CDR1 LNHNV, CDR2 YYDKDF (reference sequence). The V end was cut by 7 bases, the J end by 4 bases, with 16 bases between. This CDR3 has 14 residues. The chain recombines TRBV15 with TRBJ2-5; D might be TRBD1 or TRBD2, each matching 7 bases. The sequencing used PBMCs from blood, collected 45 days after vaccination. This TCR came from a man aged 50 or older who received an inactivated influenza vaccine. The CDR3 is CATNQGGGGETQYF. The DNA of the CDR3 is TGTGCCACCAACCAAGGGGGCGGGGGAGAGACCCAGTACTTC.